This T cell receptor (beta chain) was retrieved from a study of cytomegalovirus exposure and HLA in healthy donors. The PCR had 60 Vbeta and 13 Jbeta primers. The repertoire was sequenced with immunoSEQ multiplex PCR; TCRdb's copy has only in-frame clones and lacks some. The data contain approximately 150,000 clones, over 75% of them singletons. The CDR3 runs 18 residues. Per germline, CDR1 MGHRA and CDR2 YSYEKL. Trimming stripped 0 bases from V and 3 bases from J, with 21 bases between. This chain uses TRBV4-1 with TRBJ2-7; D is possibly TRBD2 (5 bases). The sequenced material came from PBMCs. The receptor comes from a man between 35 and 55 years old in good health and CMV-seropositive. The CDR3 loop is CASSQDPGLTSLSYEQYF. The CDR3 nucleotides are TGCGCCAGCAGCCAAGATCCCGGACTTACTTCCCTTAGCTACGAGCAGTACTTC.